A selection of T cell receptor beta chains follows, all from one sample in a study of identical twins. Each CDR3 protein gets one entry after TCRdb re-called the 5' RACE reads with MiXCR. Here the sample spans about 730,000 distinct CDR3 sequences, 21% being singletons. The same data also went into a second study, on T cells expressing NK-cell markers.

The sample taken for sequencing was PBMCs. The receptors originated from a woman under 30 in good health. Each CDR3 is given with its conserved first and last residue. Each record gives: J gene, CDR3 length, V gene, CDR3 protein.

J gene: TRBJ1-1
CDR3 length: 13
V gene: TRBV20-1
CDR3 protein: CSASPGSNTEAFF

J gene: TRBJ2-3
CDR3 length: 14
V gene: TRBV29-1
CDR3 protein: CSVVASGLTDTQYF

J gene: TRBJ1-2
CDR3 length: 11
V gene: TRBV20-1
CDR3 protein: CSIRGDHGYTF

J gene: TRBJ1-2
CDR3 length: 15
V gene: TRBV12-3/TRBV12-4
CDR3 protein: CASSSPAGGRGGYTF

J gene: TRBJ2-7
CDR3 length: 12
V gene: TRBV20-1
CDR3 protein: CSASPRGNEQYF

J gene: TRBJ2-5
CDR3 length: 14
V gene: TRBV5-1
CDR3 protein: CASSLGDFQETQYF

J gene: TRBJ1-1
CDR3 length: 15
V gene: TRBV10-3
CDR3 protein: CAISEWTEGNTEAFF

J gene: TRBJ2-7
CDR3 length: 17
V gene: TRBV5-1
CDR3 protein: CASSLAMTGGPSYEQYF

J gene: TRBJ2-1
CDR3 length: 15
V gene: TRBV20-1
CDR3 protein: CSARAPGLALNEQFF

J gene: TRBJ2-1
CDR3 length: 15
V gene: TRBV7-9
CDR3 protein: CASSFVKGFNNEQFF

J gene: TRBJ1-2
CDR3 length: 15
V gene: TRBV7-9
CDR3 protein: CASSLGIGLNYGYTF

J gene: TRBJ2-1
CDR3 length: 14
V gene: TRBV5-1
CDR3 protein: CASRSLSSYNEQFF

J gene: TRBJ1-2
CDR3 length: 13
V gene: TRBV12-3/TRBV12-4
CDR3 protein: CASSEGQRYGYTF

J gene: TRBJ2-5
CDR3 length: 11
V gene: TRBV20-1
CDR3 protein: CSAPKGTGEYF

J gene: TRBJ1-3
CDR3 length: 14
V gene: TRBV29-1
CDR3 protein: CSGGGVDSGNTIYF

J gene: TRBJ2-6
CDR3 length: 16
V gene: TRBV14
CDR3 protein: CASSPLVSSGANVLTF

J gene: TRBJ2-2
CDR3 length: 13
V gene: TRBV6-4
CDR3 protein: CASSGTNTGELFF

J gene: TRBJ2-3
CDR3 length: 12
V gene: TRBV7-9
CDR3 protein: CAQGQPTDTQYF

J gene: TRBJ2-1
CDR3 length: 14
V gene: TRBV24-1
CDR3 protein: CATSAKGTHNEQFF

J gene: TRBJ2-5
CDR3 length: 13
V gene: TRBV5-1
CDR3 protein: CASSSASQETQYF

J gene: TRBJ2-7
CDR3 length: 13
V gene: TRBV5-6
CDR3 protein: CASEGQATYEQYF

J gene: TRBJ2-1
CDR3 length: 17
V gene: TRBV7-9
CDR3 protein: CASGQGGRTSSYNEQFF

J gene: TRBJ2-7
CDR3 length: 16
V gene: TRBV4-3
CDR3 protein: CASSRQGSGSASEQYF

J gene: TRBJ1-4
CDR3 length: 12
V gene: TRBV20-1
CDR3 protein: CSARNLNEKLFF

J gene: TRBJ1-1
CDR3 length: 14
V gene: TRBV20-1
CDR3 protein: CSARSGTKNTEAFF

J gene: TRBJ2-7
CDR3 length: 12
V gene: TRBV29-1
CDR3 protein: CSVEGNNYEQYF

J gene: TRBJ2-1
CDR3 length: 17
V gene: TRBV7-9
CDR3 protein: CASSLDLPGGPYNEQFF

J gene: TRBJ2-1
CDR3 length: 15
V gene: TRBV6-2/TRBV6-3
CDR3 protein: CASSSGRLASNEQFF

J gene: TRBJ1-5
CDR3 length: 13
V gene: TRBV5-6
CDR3 protein: CASSWGDNQPQHF

J gene: TRBJ2-2
CDR3 length: 16
V gene: TRBV5-1
CDR3 protein: CASSSGTSGKPGELFF

J gene: TRBJ2-7
CDR3 length: 13
V gene: TRBV20-1
CDR3 protein: CSANRLAGYEQYF

J gene: TRBJ1-2
CDR3 length: 16
V gene: TRBV6-1
CDR3 protein: CASSEAHGFPLYGYTF

J gene: TRBJ2-1
CDR3 length: 14
V gene: TRBV5-6
CDR3 protein: CASNPQDRDNEQFF

J gene: TRBJ1-1
CDR3 length: 14
V gene: TRBV20-1
CDR3 protein: CSATPPDVNTEAFF

J gene: TRBJ1-2
CDR3 length: 15
V gene: TRBV6-5
CDR3 protein: CAGSYSTTNNYGYTF

J gene: TRBJ2-3
CDR3 length: 14
V gene: TRBV9
CDR3 protein: CARSTGPCTDTQYF

J gene: TRBJ2-1
CDR3 length: 16
V gene: TRBV25-1
CDR3 protein: CASSELSGDDGNEQFF

J gene: TRBJ2-7
CDR3 length: 16
V gene: TRBV20-1
CDR3 protein: CSARGGLAGHYYEQYF

J gene: TRBJ2-3
CDR3 length: 13
V gene: TRBV5-6
CDR3 protein: CASSFGVTDTQYF

J gene: TRBJ2-1
CDR3 length: 15
V gene: TRBV6-2/TRBV6-3
CDR3 protein: CASSSIAGGYNEQFF

J gene: TRBJ2-3
CDR3 length: 15
V gene: TRBV20-1
CDR3 protein: CSANDRDRHTDTQYF

J gene: TRBJ1-2
CDR3 length: 11
V gene: TRBV6-6
CDR3 protein: CASSSSNGYTF

J gene: TRBJ2-1
CDR3 length: 14
V gene: TRBV7-9
CDR3 protein: CASSLASGGHEQFF

J gene: TRBJ2-1
CDR3 length: 14
V gene: TRBV20-1
CDR3 protein: CSASPRPTYNEQFF

J gene: TRBJ1-1
CDR3 length: 17
V gene: TRBV5-5
CDR3 protein: CASSLIGLGQGNTEAFF

J gene: TRBJ2-1
CDR3 length: 13
V gene: TRBV7-6
CDR3 protein: CASSLAIGGEQFF

J gene: TRBJ2-3
CDR3 length: 15
V gene: TRBV4-2
CDR3 protein: CASSQGTSGADTQYF

J gene: TRBJ2-5
CDR3 length: 13
V gene: TRBV20-1
CDR3 protein: CSVARGGRGTQYF